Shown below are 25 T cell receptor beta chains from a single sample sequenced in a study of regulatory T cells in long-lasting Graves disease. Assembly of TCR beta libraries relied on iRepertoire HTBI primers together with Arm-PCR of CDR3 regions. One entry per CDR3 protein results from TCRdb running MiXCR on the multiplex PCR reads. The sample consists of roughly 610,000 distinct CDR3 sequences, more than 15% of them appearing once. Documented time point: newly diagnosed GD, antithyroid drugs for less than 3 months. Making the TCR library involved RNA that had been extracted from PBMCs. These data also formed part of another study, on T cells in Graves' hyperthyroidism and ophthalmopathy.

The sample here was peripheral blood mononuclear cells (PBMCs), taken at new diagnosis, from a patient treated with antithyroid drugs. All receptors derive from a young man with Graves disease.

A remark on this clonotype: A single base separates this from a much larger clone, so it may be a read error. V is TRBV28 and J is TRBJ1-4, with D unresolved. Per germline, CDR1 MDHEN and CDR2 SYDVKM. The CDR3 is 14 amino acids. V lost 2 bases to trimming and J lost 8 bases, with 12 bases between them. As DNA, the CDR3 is TGTGCCAGCAGTTTAGGGCAGCGAGGAGAAAAACTGTTTTTT. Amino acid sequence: CASSLGQRGEKLFF. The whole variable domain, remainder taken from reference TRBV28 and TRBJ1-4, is DVKVTQSSRYLVKRTGEKVFLECVQDMDHENMFWYRQDPGLGLRLIYFSYDVKMKEKGDIPEGYSVSREKKERFSLILESASTNQTSMYLCASSLGQRGEKLFFGSGTQLSVL.

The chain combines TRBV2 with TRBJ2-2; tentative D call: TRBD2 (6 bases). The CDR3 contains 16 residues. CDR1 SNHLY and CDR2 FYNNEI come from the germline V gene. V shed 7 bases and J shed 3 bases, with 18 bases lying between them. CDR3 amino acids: CASTPTSPRDTGELFF. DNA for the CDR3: TGTGCCAGCACCCCAACTAGCCCTAGAGACACCGGGGAGCTGTTTTTT. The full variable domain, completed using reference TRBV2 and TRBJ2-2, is EPEVTQTPSHQVTQMGQEVILRCVPISNHLYFYWYRQILGQKVEFLVSFYNNEISEKSEIFDDQFSVERPDGSNFTLKIRSTKLEDSAMYFCASTPTSPRDTGELFFGEGSRLTVL.

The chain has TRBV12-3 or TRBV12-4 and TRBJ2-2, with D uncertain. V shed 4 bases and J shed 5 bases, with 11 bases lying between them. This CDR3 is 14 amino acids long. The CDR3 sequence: CASSSPTRTGELFF. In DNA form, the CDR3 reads TGTGCCAGCAGTTCCCCCACCCGGACCGGGGAGCTGTTTTTT.

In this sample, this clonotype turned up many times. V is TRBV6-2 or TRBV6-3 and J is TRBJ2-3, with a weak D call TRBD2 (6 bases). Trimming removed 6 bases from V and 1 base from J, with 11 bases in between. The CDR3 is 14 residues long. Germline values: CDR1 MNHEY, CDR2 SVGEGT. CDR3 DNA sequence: TGTGCCAGCAGGCGGGACCAGCGCACAGATACGCAGTATTTT. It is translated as CASRRDQRTDTQYF.

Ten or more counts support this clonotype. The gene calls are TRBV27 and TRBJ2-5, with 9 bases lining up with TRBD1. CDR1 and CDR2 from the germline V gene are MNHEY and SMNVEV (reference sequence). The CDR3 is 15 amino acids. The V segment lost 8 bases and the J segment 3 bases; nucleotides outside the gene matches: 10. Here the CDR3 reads CASVKQGAKEETQYF. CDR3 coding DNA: TGTGCCAGCGTCAAACAGGGGGCTAAGGAAGAGACCCAGTACTTC.

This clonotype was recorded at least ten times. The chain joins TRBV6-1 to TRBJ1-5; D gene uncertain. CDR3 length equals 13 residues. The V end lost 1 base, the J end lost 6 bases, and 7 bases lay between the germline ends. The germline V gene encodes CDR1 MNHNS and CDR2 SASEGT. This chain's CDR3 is CASSEVASQPQHF. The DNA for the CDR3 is TGTGCCAGCAGTGAAGTAGCATCTCAGCCCCAGCATTTT.

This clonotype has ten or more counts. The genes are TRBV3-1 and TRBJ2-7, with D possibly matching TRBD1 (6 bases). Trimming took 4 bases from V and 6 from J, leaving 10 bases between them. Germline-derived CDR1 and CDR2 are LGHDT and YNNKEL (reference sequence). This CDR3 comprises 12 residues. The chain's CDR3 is CASSRAGAEQYF. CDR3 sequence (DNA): TGTGCCAGCAGCCGGGCAGGGGCCGAGCAGTACTTC.

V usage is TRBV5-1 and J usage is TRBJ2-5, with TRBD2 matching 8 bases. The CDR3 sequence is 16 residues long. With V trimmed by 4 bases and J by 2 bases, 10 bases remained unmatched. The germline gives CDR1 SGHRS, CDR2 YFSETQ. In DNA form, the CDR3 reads TGCGCCAGCAGCCCTGGGACTAGGGTGTGGCAAGAGACCCAGTACTTC. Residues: CASSPGTRVWQETQYF.

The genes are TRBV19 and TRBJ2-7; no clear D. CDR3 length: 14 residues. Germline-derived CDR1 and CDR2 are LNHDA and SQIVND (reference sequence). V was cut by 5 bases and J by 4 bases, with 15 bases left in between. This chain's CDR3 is CASSWSTSGYEQYF. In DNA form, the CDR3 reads TGTGCCAGTAGTTGGAGTACCTCCGGATACGAGCAGTACTTC.

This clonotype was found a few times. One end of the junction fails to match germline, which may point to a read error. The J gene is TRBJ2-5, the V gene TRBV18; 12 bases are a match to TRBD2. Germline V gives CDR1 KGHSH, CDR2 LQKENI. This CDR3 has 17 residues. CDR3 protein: CASAPGLAGGPEETQYF. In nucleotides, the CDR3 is TGTGCCAGCGCACCCGGGCTAGCGGGAGGGCCGGAAGAGACCCAGTACTTC. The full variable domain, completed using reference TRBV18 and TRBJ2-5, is NAGVMQNPRHLVRRRGQEARLRCSPMKGHSHVYWYRQLPEEGLKFMVYLQKENIIDESGMPKERFSAEFPKEGPSILRIQQVVRGDSAAYFCASAPGLAGGPEETQYFGPGTRLLVL.

The CDR3 reads CASRPAGGPIEQYF. The CDR3 region has the DNA TGTGCCAGCAGACCAGCGGGAGGGCCTATCGAGCAGTACTTC. The gene calls are TRBV6-1 and TRBJ2-7; 10 bases fit TRBD2. V shed 6 bases, J shed 6 bases, and the junction held 8 bases outside the gene matches. Per germline, CDR1 MNHNS and CDR2 SASEGT. The CDR3 length is 14 residues.

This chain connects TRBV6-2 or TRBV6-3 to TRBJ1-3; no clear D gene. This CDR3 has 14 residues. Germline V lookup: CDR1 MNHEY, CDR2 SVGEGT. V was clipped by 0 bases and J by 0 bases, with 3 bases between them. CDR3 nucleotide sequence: TGTGCCAGCAGTTACTCCAACTCTGGAAACACCATATATTTT. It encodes CASSYSNSGNTIYF.

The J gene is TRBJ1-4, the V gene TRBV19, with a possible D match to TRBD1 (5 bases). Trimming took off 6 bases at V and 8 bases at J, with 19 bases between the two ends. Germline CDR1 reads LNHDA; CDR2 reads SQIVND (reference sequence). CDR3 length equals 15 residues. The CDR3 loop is CASRETAKEGEKLFF. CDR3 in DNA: TGTGCCAGTAGAGAGACCGCGAAAGAGGGGGAAAAACTGTTTTTT.

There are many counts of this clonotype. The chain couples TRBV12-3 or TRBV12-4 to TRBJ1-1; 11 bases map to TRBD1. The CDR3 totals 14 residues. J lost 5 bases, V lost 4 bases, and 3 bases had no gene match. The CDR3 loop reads CASSSGQGATEAFF. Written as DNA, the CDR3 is TGTGCCAGCAGTTCTGGACAGGGGGCAACTGAAGCTTTCTTT.

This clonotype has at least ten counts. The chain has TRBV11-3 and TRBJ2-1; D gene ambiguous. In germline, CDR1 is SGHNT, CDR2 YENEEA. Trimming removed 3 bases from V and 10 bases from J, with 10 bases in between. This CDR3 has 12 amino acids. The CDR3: CASSFAMGEQFF. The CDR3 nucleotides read TGTGCCAGCAGCTTCGCGATGGGGGAGCAGTTCTTC.

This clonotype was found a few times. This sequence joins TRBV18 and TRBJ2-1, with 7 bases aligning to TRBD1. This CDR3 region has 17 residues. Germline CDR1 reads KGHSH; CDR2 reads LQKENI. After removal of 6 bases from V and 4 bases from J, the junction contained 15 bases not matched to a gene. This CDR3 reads CASSPQTGSIRYNEQFF. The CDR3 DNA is TGTGCCAGCTCTCCTCAGACAGGGTCCATCCGATACAATGAGCAGTTCTTC.

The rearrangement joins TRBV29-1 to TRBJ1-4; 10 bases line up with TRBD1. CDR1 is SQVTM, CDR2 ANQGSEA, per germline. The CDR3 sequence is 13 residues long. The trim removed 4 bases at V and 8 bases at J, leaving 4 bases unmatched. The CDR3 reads CSVGLGQGEKLFF. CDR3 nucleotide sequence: TGCAGCGTTGGCTTGGGACAGGGGGAAAAACTGTTTTTT.

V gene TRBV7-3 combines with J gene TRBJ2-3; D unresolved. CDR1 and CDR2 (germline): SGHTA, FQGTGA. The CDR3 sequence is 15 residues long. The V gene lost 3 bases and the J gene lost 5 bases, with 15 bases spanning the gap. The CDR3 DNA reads TGTGCCAGCAGCTTGGACGGTCGTAGGGTAGATACGCAGTATTTT. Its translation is CASSLDGRRVDTQYF.

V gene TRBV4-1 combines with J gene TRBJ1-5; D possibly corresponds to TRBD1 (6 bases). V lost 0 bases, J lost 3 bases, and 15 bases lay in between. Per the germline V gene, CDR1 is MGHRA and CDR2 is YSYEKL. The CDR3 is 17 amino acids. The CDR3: CASSQEGSGQNNQPQHF. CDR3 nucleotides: TGCGCCAGCAGCCAAGAAGGTTCCGGACAGAACAATCAGCCCCAGCATTTT.

The CDR3 DNA reads TGTGCCAGCAGCTTTCGGGACAGGGAGAATGAGCAGTTCTTC. It is translated as CASSFRDRENEQFF. V usage is TRBV11-3 and J usage is TRBJ2-1, with 9 bases that match TRBD1. The germline V gene has CDR1 SGHNT and CDR2 YENEEA. The CDR3 spans 14 residues. After removal of 3 bases from V and 7 bases from J, the junction contained 4 bases not matched to a gene.

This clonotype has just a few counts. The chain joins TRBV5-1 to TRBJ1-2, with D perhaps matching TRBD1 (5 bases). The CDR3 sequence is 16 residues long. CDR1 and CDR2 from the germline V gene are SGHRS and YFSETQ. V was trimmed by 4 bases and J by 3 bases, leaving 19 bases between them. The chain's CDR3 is CASSPGPAGNDYGYTF. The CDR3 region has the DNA TGCGCCAGCAGCCCCGGTCCGGCAGGGAACGACTATGGCTACACCTTC.

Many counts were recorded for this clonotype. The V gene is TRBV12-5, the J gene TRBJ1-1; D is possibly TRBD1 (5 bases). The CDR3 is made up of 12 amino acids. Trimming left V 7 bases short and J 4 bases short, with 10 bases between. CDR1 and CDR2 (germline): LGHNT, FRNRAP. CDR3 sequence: CASALTATEAFF. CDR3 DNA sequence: TGTGCTAGTGCCCTGACAGCCACTGAAGCTTTCTTT.

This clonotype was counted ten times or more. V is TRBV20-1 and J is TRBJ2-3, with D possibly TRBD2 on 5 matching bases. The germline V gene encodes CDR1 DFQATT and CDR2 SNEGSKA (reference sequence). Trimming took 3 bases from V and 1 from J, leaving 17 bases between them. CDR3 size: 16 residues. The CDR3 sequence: CSARSPDSHGTDTQYF. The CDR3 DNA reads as TGCAGTGCTAGGTCGCCGGACTCCCATGGCACAGATACGCAGTATTTT.

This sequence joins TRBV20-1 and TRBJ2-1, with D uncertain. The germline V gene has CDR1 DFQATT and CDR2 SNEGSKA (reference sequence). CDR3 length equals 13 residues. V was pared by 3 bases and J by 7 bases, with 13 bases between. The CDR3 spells CSARSEWRNEQFF. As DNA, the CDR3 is TGCAGTGCTAGGAGTGAGTGGCGGAATGAGCAGTTCTTC.

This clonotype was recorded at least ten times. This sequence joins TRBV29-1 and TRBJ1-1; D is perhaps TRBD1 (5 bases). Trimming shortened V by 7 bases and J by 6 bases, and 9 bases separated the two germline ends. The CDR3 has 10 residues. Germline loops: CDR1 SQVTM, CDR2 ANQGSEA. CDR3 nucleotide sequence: TGCAGCGGCCCAGGGCCTGAAGCTTTCTTT. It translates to CSGPGPEAFF.